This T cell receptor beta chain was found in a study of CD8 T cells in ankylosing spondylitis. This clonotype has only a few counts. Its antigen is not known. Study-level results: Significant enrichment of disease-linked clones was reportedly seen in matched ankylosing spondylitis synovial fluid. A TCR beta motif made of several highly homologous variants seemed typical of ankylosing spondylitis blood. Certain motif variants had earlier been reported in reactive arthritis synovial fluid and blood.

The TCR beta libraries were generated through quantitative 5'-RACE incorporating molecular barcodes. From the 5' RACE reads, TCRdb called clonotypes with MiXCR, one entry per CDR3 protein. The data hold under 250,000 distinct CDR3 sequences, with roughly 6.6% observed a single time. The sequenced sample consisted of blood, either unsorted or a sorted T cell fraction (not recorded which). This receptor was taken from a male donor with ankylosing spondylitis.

CDR3 DNA: TGCAGCGTTAGAGCGGTGGGACCACAAGCAGATACGCAGTATTTT. As protein: CSVRAVGPQADTQYF. The J gene is TRBJ2-3, the V gene TRBV29-1, with D possibly being TRBD1 or TRBD2 (5 bases each). Germline V gene lookup returns CDR1 SQVTM and CDR2 ANQGSEA. This CDR3 is built from 15 residues. Trimming stripped 5 bases from V and 4 bases from J, with 19 bases between.